One sample yielded the 14 T cell receptor beta chains listed below, sequenced in a study of molecular identifiers for immune sequencing clone quantification (dated by TCRdb to 2017 to 2018). Libraries were built with PCR. Sequencer: Illumina HiSeq 4000. The public sequencing data were trimmed at Q25 with fastp and processed into clonotypes with MiXCR by TCRdb, which kept only in-frame beta chains. Records with the same CDR3 protein are collapsed into one entry carrying the most frequent genes and DNA. The sample table holds tens of thousands of distinct CDR3 sequences, of which roughly a fifth were seen once. The ten top clones hold 1.4% of the sample. Material: naive CD8+ T cells from blood, with Jurkat cell RNA spiked in. What the cell subset or site label conveys for this sample: FACS-sorted CD8+CD4-CCR7+CD45RA+ naive T cells. The receptors stem from a human donor in good health. Some libraries in this study had Jurkat cell RNA spiked in.

The chain joins TRBV20-1 to TRBJ2-2, with a possible D match to TRBD2 (5 bases). This CDR3 has 12 residues. The V gene lost 6 bases and the J gene lost 4 bases, with 9 bases spanning the gap. CDR1 is DFQATT, CDR2 SNEGSKA, per germline (reference sequence). As DNA, the CDR3 is TGCAGTGCCTGGACTTCCACCGGGGAGCTGTTTTTT. Translation: CSAWTSTGELFF.

This clonotype showed up many times. The V and J genes are TRBV4-1 and TRBJ2-7, with 7 bases that match TRBD1. V gave up 1 base and J gave up 2 bases; unmatched junction bases: 8. The germline gives CDR1 MGHRA, CDR2 YSYEKL. The CDR3 consists of 16 residues. Written as DNA, the CDR3 is TGCGCCAGCAGCCAAGGCCCAACAGGGGATGCCTACGAGCAGTACTTC. Residues: CASSQGPTGDAYEQYF.

V usage is TRBV27 and J usage is TRBJ2-1; no clear D gene. This CDR3 has 15 residues. Looked up from germline, CDR1 is MNHEY and CDR2 is SMNVEV (reference sequence). The V gene lost 6 bases and the J gene lost 2 bases, with 14 bases spanning the gap. The CDR3 here is CASSPDPTAYNEQFF. The CDR3, as DNA: TGTGCCAGCAGCCCGGACCCCACGGCCTACAATGAGCAGTTCTTC.

At least ten counts were recorded for this clonotype. The chain joins TRBV5-5 to TRBJ2-5; D is undetermined. From germline, CDR1 is SGHKS and CDR2 YYEKEE (reference sequence). V was pared by 0 bases and J by 4 bases, with 10 bases between. The CDR3 contains 14 residues. The CDR3 DNA sequence: TGTGCCAGCAGCTTGGTTGGTAGTAGAGAGACCCAGTACTTC. Protein sequence: CASSLVGSRETQYF.

About this clonotype itself: Just one base apart from a much larger clone, this may be a read error. The rearrangement uses TRBV20-1 and TRBJ2-1; the D is unclear. From germline, CDR1 is DFQATT and CDR2 SNEGSKA (reference sequence). The CDR3 runs to 16 residues. DNA of the CDR3: TGCGGTGCTAGGGTCCTCCTGGCTAGCTCCTACAATGAGCAGTTCTTC. Residues: CGARVLLASSYNEQFF.

This clonotype was seen ten or more times. The chain employs TRBV25-1 and TRBJ1-1, with D hard to call. Germline-derived CDR1 and CDR2 are MGHDK and SYGVNS. This CDR3 spans 12 amino acids. V was clipped by 4 bases and J by 8 bases, with 11 bases between them. The CDR3 DNA reads TGTGCCAGCAGTGGAGGTACAGTAGAAGCTTTCTTT. Amino acids: CASSGGTVEAFF. Variable domain in full (rest from reference TRBV25-1 and TRBJ1-1): EADIYQTPRYLVIGTGKKITLECSQTMGHDKMYWYQQDPGMELHLIHYSYGVNSTEKGDLSSESTVSRIRTEHFPLTLESARPSHTSQYLCASSGGTVEAFFGQGTRLTVV.

This clonotype appeared many times. This chain connects TRBV7-6 to TRBJ1-1; D might be TRBD1 (5 bases). This CDR3 spans 14 amino acids. Germline V lookup: CDR1 SGHVS, CDR2 FNYEAQ. V lost 4 bases, J lost 2 bases, and 11 bases lay in between. The CDR3 sequence: CASSSTDRNTEAFF. CDR3 bases: TGTGCCAGCAGCTCGACAGACAGAAACACTGAAGCTTTCTTT.

Details on this clonotype: A much more abundant neighbour one base away suggests this may be a read error. No conserved phenylalanine or tryptophan is present at the end of the CDR3, so a read error is the likely explanation. CDR3 sequence (DNA): TGTGCCAGCAGCTTAGCCCCACCCGCGGCTAATGAAAAACTGTTTCTT. Translation: CASSLAPPAANEKLFL. V gene TRBV7-6 combines with J gene TRBJ1-4, with D hard to call. The CDR3 has 16 amino acids. Deletions cut 0 bases from V and 3 bases from J, with 11 bases between. Germline CDR1 SGHVS, CDR2 FNYEAQ.

This clonotype was counted only a few times. CDR3 nucleotide sequence: TGCAGTGCTAGAGAGGTAGGGGTCTACAATGAGCAGTTCTTC. Its translation is CSAREVGVYNEQFF. J is TRBJ2-1 and V is TRBV20-1; perhaps TRBD1 as D (5 bases). The germline V gene has CDR1 DFQATT and CDR2 SNEGSKA (reference sequence). The CDR3 length is 14 residues. Between the trimmed V and J ends, which lost 0 bases and 3 bases, there was a span of 9 bases.

The sample holds many counts of this clonotype. The chain recombines TRBV12-3 or TRBV12-4 with TRBJ2-1, with TRBD2 matching over 11 bases. CDR3 size: 14 residues. The trim removed 6 bases at V and 8 bases at J, leaving 6 bases unmatched. The DNA of the CDR3 is TGTGCCAGCAGAACTAGCGGGAGTAAGGATGAGCAGTTCTTC. As protein: CASRTSGSKDEQFF.

This clonotype has only a few counts. A read error may explain this, as a much larger clone is one base away. V and J are TRBV10-3 and TRBJ1-2; D gene unclear. Germline CDR1 and CDR2: ENHRY and SYGVKD. The CDR3 totals 14 residues. Between the trimmed V and J ends, which lost 4 bases and 0 bases, there was a span of 9 bases. The CDR3 DNA sequence: TGTGCCATCAGTGGAGCGGCCGCTAACTATGGCTACACCTTC. Translated: CAISGAAANYGYTF.

The V and J genes are TRBV28 and TRBJ2-2; the match to TRBD2 covers 10 bases. There are 17 residues in the CDR3. V was clipped by 3 bases and J by 5 bases; unmatched bases: 9. CDR1 and CDR2 (germline): MDHEN, SYDVKM. CDR3 DNA sequence: TGTGCCAGCAGTTTCCAGGGACTAGCGCCTGGGACCGGGGAGCTGTTTTTT. Its translation is CASSFQGLAPGTGELFF.

This clonotype has just a few counts. The rearrangement links TRBV27 to TRBJ2-1; D is perhaps TRBD2 (5 bases). The CDR3 consists of 14 residues. Trimming took off 2 bases at V and 10 bases at J, with 15 bases between the two ends. Germline V gives CDR1 MNHEY, CDR2 SMNVEV (reference sequence). DNA of the CDR3: TGTGCCAGCAGTTTAGTTCGGCGGGTCATAGAGCAGTTCTTC. It translates to CASSLVRRVIEQFF.

Ten or more counts support this clonotype. The rearrangement uses TRBV10-3 and TRBJ2-7; 7 bases line up with TRBD2. V lost 9 bases and J lost 3; bases outside the gene matches: 11. Germline V lookup: CDR1 ENHRY, CDR2 SYGVKD. CDR3 length: 14 amino acids. The CDR3 protein is CAINEASGFYEQYF. The CDR3 DNA is TGTGCCATAAATGAGGCTAGCGGATTCTACGAGCAGTACTTC.